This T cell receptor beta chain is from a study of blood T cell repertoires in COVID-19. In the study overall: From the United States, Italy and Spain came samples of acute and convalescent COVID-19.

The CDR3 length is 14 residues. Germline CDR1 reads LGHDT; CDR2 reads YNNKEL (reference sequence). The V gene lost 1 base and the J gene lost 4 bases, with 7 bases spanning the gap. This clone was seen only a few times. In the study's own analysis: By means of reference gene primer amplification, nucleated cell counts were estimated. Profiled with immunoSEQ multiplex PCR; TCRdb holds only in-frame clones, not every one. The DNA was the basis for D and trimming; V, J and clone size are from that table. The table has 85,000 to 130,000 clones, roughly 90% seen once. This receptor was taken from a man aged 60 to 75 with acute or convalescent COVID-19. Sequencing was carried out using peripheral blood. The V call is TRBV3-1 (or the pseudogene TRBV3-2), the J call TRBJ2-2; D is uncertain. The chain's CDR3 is CASSQVRFTGELFF. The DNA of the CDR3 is TGTGCCAGCAGCCAAGTCAGGTTCACCGGGGAGCTGTTTTTT.